The sequence of this TCR beta chain was determined in a study of CD4+ T cells in melanoma. Libraries were prepared by immunoSEQ multiplex PCR; TCRdb keeps only in-frame clonotypes and omits some of them. The table lists about 110,000 clones, approximately 92% of them singletons. V was cut by 11 bases and J by 2 bases, with 21 bases left in between. In germline, CDR1 is SGHTA, CDR2 FQGNSA. The CDR3 runs to 16 residues. Sequenced: peripheral blood. This clonotype originated in a human donor with melanoma. The rearrangement links TRBV7-2 to TRBJ1-4; D remains ambiguous. CDR3: CALSLVGRRTNEKLFF. The CDR3 bases are TGTGCCCTCAGCTTAGTAGGAAGACGGACTAATGAAAAACTGTTTTTT.